This is a list of T cell receptor beta chains from one sample in a study of cytomegalovirus exposure and HLA in healthy donors. Only in-frame clones appear in the TCRdb table, and some are missing; sequencing was by immunoSEQ multiplex PCR. The sample consists of 130,000 or so clones, around 75% of them appearing once. Sequenced input: PBMCs. The receptor set was obtained from a man aged 25-45 years in good health and CMV-seronegative. Each CDR3 is given with its conserved first and last residue. D genes are given only for firm matches. Clone size is shown for a subset of rows, as once, few, many or a class of expanded clone.

NA,TRBV28,TRBJ1-2,NA,CASSLEYKGLKGGYTF,TGTGCCAGCAGTTTAGAATATAAGGGGCTCAAGGGCGGCTACACCTTC
TRBD2,TRBV6-5,TRBJ2-2,NA,CASRKRGGQIGELFF,TGTGCCAGCCGAAAGCGGGGGGGCCAGATCGGGGAGCTGTTTTTT
NA,TRBV7-6,TRBJ2-4,NA,CASLGIENIQYF,TGTGCCAGCTTGGGCATTGAAAACATTCAGTACTTC
TRBD1,TRBV6-6,TRBJ2-7,NA,CASSQTGYLYEQYF,TGTGCCAGCAGTCAGACAGGGTATCTATACGAGCAGTACTTC
NA,TRBV18,TRBJ1-1,NA,CASSPRSGLNTEAFF,TGTGCCAGCTCACCGCGCTCAGGGTTGAACACTGAAGCTTTCTTT
TRBD1,TRBV6-1,TRBJ2-7,medium-sized,CASSEGDSSYEQYF,TGTGCCAGCAGTGAAGGGGACAGCTCCTACGAGCAGTACTTC
NA,TRBV5-1,TRBJ2-1,few,CASSLSSPPGEQFF,TGCGCCAGCAGCTTGTCAAGCCCCCCAGGGGAGCAGTTCTTC
NA,TRBV10-1,TRBJ1-5,NA,CASTGKGNQPQHF,TGCGCCAGTACAGGGAAGGGCAATCAGCCCCAGCATTTT
TRBD1,TRBV5-5,TRBJ2-7,NA,CASSRQTGISYEQYF,TGTGCCAGCAGCCGCCAGACAGGGATCTCCTACGAGCAGTACTTC
NA,TRBV11-2,TRBJ2-7,NA,CASSSQGYEQYF,TGTGCCAGCAGCTCACAGGGCTACGAGCAGTACTTC
TRBD2,TRBV5-4,TRBJ2-5,NA,CASSLRGEETQYF,TGTGCCAGCAGCTTACGGGGGGAAGAGACCCAGTACTTC
NA,TRBV5-6,TRBJ1-5,NA,CASSFMSGSSNQPQHF,TGTGCCAGCAGCTTTATGTCGGGATCCAGCAATCAGCCCCAGCATTTT
TRBD1,TRBV5-6,TRBJ2-7,NA,CASSLHGTGDYEQYF,TGTGCCAGCAGCCTCCACGGGACAGGGGACTACGAGCAGTACTTC
NA,TRBV6-5,TRBJ1-2,few,CASSYGTGGYGYTF,TGTGCCAGCAGTTACGGGACGGGGGGCTATGGCTACACCTTC
TRBD2,TRBV28,TRBJ2-7,NA,CASRTRAGGRYEQYF,TGTGCCAGCAGGACCAGAGCGGGGGGGCGGTACGAGCAGTACTTC
NA,TRBV10-2,TRBJ1-1,NA,CASSVQELPNTEAFF,TGCGCCAGCAGTGTCCAAGAGTTACCGAACACTGAAGCTTTCTTT
TRBD2,TRBV2,TRBJ2-3,NA,CASSGKAGGADTQYF,TGTGCCAGCAGTGGCAAGGCGGGGGGGGCAGATACGCAGTATTTT
TRBD2,TRBV10-2,TRBJ2-3,once,CASSELGSGGAGTDTQYF,TGCGCCAGCAGTGAGTTGGGTAGCGGGGGGGCCGGCACAGATACGCAGTATTTT
NA,TRBV5-6,TRBJ1-3,NA,CASSSPGRGASGNTIYF,TGTGCCAGCAGCTCCCCGGGTCGGGGGGCCTCTGGAAACACCATATATTTT
TRBD2,TRBV2,TRBJ2-3,NA,CASRPRLAAHSSTDTQYF,TGTGCCAGCAGACCCAGACTAGCGGCCCACTCTAGCACAGATACGCAGTATTTT
TRBD1,TRBV27,TRBJ1-6,NA,CASSFPGQLSPLHF,TGTGCCAGCAGTTTCCCGGGACAGTTGTCACCCCTCCACTTT
NA,TRBV18,TRBJ1-3,few,CASSPPAGNSGNTIYF,TGTGCCAGCTCACCACCCGCAGGGAACTCTGGAAACACCATATATTTT
NA,TRBV9,TRBJ2-2,NA,CASSVAGGNTGELFF,TGTGCCAGCAGCGTAGCCGGGGGGAACACCGGGGAGCTGTTTTTT
TRBD2,TRBV11-2,TRBJ2-1,NA,CASRSLAGGPYNEQFF,TGTGCCAGCAGAAGTTTAGCGGGGGGCCCCTACAATGAGCAGTTCTTC
TRBD1,TRBV10-1,TRBJ2-3,NA,CASSEEQGATSTDTQYF,TGCGCCAGCAGTGAGGAACAGGGGGCAACGAGCACAGATACGCAGTATTTT
TRBD1,TRBV5-1,TRBJ1-1,NA,CASSLTGGNTEAFF,TGCGCCAGCAGCCTGACAGGGGGCAACACTGAAGCTTTCTTT
TRBD1,TRBV18,TRBJ1-1,NA,CASSLGQGLNTEAFF,TGTGCCAGCTCACTCGGACAGGGTTTGAACACTGAAGCTTTCTTT
NA,TRBV16,TRBJ2-3,NA,CASSQLEARADTQYF,TGTGCCAGCAGCCAATTAGAGGCGCGCGCAGATACGCAGTATTTT
NA,TRBV27,TRBJ2-2,NA,CASSLMRVPGELFF,TGTGCCAGCAGTTTAATGAGGGTCCCCGGGGAGCTGTTTTTT
NA,TRBV19,TRBJ2-6,NA,CASSDTGSGANVLTF,TGTGCCAGTAGTGATACAGGGTCTGGGGCCAACGTCCTGACTTTC
NA,TRBV4-1,TRBJ1-3,NA,CASSQDPAWRGNTIYF,TGCGCCAGCAGCCAAGATCCGGCCTGGCGGGGAAACACCATATATTTT
TRBD2,TRBV5-4,TRBJ2-1,few,CASSLPGGNEQFF,TGTGCCAGCAGCTTACCGGGGGGTAATGAGCAGTTCTTC
NA,TRBV5-1,TRBJ2-6,NA,CASSVGSASGANVLTF,TGCGCCAGCAGCGTAGGGAGCGCGTCTGGGGCCAACGTCCTGACTTTC
NA,TRBV9,TRBJ2-5,NA,CASSVYDGEGETQYF,TGTGCCAGCAGCGTATACGACGGGGAAGGGGAGACCCAGTACTTC
NA,TRBV9,TRBJ1-2,NA,CASSVPSREPHYGYTF,TGTGCCAGCAGCGTCCCTTCCAGGGAACCTCACTATGGCTACACCTTC
NA,TRBV5-1,TRBJ1-1,NA,CASRTDNTEAFF,TGCGCCAGCAGAACAGATAACACTGAAGCTTTCTTT
NA,TRBV19,TRBJ1-5,NA,CASSARLKHQPQHF,TGTGCCAGTAGTGCCCGTTTAAAGCATCAGCCCCAGCATTTT
NA,TRBV5-6,TRBJ2-3,NA,CASSRSSTDTQYF,TGTGCCAGCAGCCGTTCTAGCACAGATACGCAGTATTTT
TRBD1,TRBV10-3,TRBJ2-7,once,CAISGGTGMYDEQYF,TGTGCCATCAGTGGGGGGACAGGGATGTACGACGAGCAGTACTTC
TRBD2,TRBV5-4,TRBJ2-1,NA,CASSPGLAGGRNEQFF,TGTGCCAGCAGCCCCGGACTAGCGGGGGGGAGGAATGAGCAGTTCTTC
NA,TRBV5-1,TRBJ2-1,NA,CASSYYGGVSSYNKQFF,TGCGCCAGCAGCTACTACGGAGGGGTTAGCTCCTACAATAAGCAGTTCTTC
NA,TRBV5-5,TRBJ2-3,NA,CASSLVRMSTDTQYF,TGTGCCAGCAGCTTGGTCAGGATGAGCACAGATACGCAGTATTTT
NA,TRBV5-5,TRBJ1-1,NA,CASSLTASVTEAFF,TGTGCCAGCAGCTTGACAGCCTCCGTCACTGAAGCTTTCTTT
TRBD2,TRBV7-2,TRBJ2-3,NA,CASSSGLAGDQYF,TGTGCCAGCAGCTCAGGACTAGCGGGAGACCAGTATTTT
TRBD1,TRBV28,TRBJ1-2,NA,CASSSPGQGVNYGYTF,TGTGCCAGCAGTTCTCCGGGACAGGGTGTTAACTATGGCTACACCTTC
TRBD2,TRBV5-4,TRBJ2-3,NA,CASSLAGPTTDTQYF,TGTGCCAGCAGTCTAGCGGGGCCTACCACAGATACGCAGTATTTT
NA,TRBV7-2,TRBJ1-1,NA,CASSQQGVNTEAFF,TGTGCCAGCAGTCAACAGGGCGTGAACACTGAAGCTTTCTTT
TRBD1,TRBV2,TRBJ2-6,NA,CASSAGQGPTSGANVLTF,TGTGCCAGCAGTGCTGGACAGGGCCCAACCTCTGGGGCCAACGTCCTGACTTTC
TRBD2,TRBV7-2,TRBJ2-1,NA,CASSGRWGGSSYNEQFF,TGTGCCAGCAGCGGTAGGTGGGGGGGGAGCTCCTACAATGAGCAGTTCTTC
NA,TRBV15,TRBJ2-7,few,CATSRIRGSYEQYF,TGTGCCACCAGCAGAATTCGGGGGAGCTACGAGCAGTACTTC
TRBD2,TRBV29-1,TRBJ2-3,NA,CSVEWLAGPGTDTQYF,TGCAGCGTTGAATGGCTAGCGGGCCCCGGCACAGATACGCAGTATTTT
NA,TRBV6-4,TRBJ1-6,NA,CASSDARRGSPLHF,TGTGCCAGCAGTGACGCCCGAAGGGGGTCACCCCTCCACTTT
NA,TRBV6-5,TRBJ1-2,NA,CASTYSSGVGEYTF,TGTGCCAGCACCTACTCCAGCGGTGTCGGGGAATACACCTTC